This TCR beta chain emerged from a study of monozygotic twins with inflammatory bowel disease. CDR3 length: 14 amino acids. CDR1 and CDR2 from the germline V gene are DFQATT and SNEGSKA (reference sequence). One entry per CDR3 protein, without DNA, is what TCRdb gives after re-calling the 5' RACE reads. The data include 70,000 to 95,000 distinct CDR3 sequences; the top ten clones carry roughly 7%. V is TRBV20-1 and J is TRBJ2-7; TCRdb calls TRBD2, which cannot be checked without DNA. Sequenced input: blood. The clonotype was recovered from a human donor with ulcerative colitis or Crohn's disease, or a healthy co-twin of an affected twin (not recorded which). The CDR3 spells CSANNPGQAYEQYF.